This T cell receptor beta chain appears in the sequencing data of a study of T cell responses to AZD1222 COVID-19 vaccine. Regarding the study as a whole: Variant regions that are unmutated are reportedly the target of nearly half of spike-specific TCRs.

This CDR3 contains 13 residues. Germline V gene data show CDR1 as SNHLY and CDR2 as FYNNEI. With 3 bases removed from V and 4 bases from J, the gap between germline ends came to 9 bases. As for this clone: Its antigen is still unknown.

Only in-frame clones appear in the TCRdb table, and some are missing; sequencing was by immunoSEQ multiplex PCR. Of about 170,000 clones in the sample, roughly 92% were seen once. The source was peripheral blood, collected on day 0 of AZD1222 vaccination. This clonotype was obtained from an adult in good health. The genes are TRBV2 and TRBJ1-1; D is possibly TRBD1 (6 bases). CDR3 region: CASSDRGSTEAFF. The CDR3 coding sequence is TGTGCCAGCAGTGACAGGGGCAGCACTGAAGCTTTCTTT.